These 23 T cell receptor beta chains were sequenced from one sample in a study of shared clonotypes between healthy human individuals. Sequencing was performed with immunoSEQ multiplex PCR; in TCRdb, only in-frame clones are kept and a portion is missing. The repertoire holds around 620,000 clones, with approximately 95% as singletons. Naive-designated CD8 cells lacked CD45RO, were positively enriched for CCR7, and omitted terminally differentiated effector memory CD45RA+ cells. Sequenced sample: naive CD8+ T cells sorted from blood. These receptors came from a woman aged 25-40 years in good health.

The rearrangement links TRBV27 to TRBJ1-3; 7 nucleotides line up with TRBD1. After removal of 5 bases from V and 3 bases from J, the junction contained 4 bases not matched to a gene. Germline V gene lookup returns CDR1 MNHEY and CDR2 SMNVEV (reference sequence). This CDR3 has 14 amino acids. The CDR3 protein is CASSPWTGGNTIYF. In DNA form, the CDR3 reads TGTGCCAGCAGTCCCTGGACAGGTGGAAACACCATATATTTT.

The rearrangement uses TRBV27 and TRBJ2-7; D remains unclear. Trimming removed 8 bases at V and 6 bases at J, with 17 bases between. The CDR3 extends over 13 amino acids. Germline V lookup: CDR1 MNHEY, CDR2 SMNVEV (reference sequence). CDR3 protein: CASGDLVIGEQYF. In DNA form, the CDR3 reads TGTGCCAGCGGTGATCTAGTGATTGGCGAGCAGTACTTC.

V and J are TRBV15 and TRBJ1-2, with TRBD1 identical over 9 bases. This CDR3 has 20 residues. Germline CDR1 LNHNV, CDR2 YYDKDF (reference sequence). Trimming cost V 2 bases and J 4 bases; bases outside gene matches: 20. The CDR3: CATSRLGTGTSDASIYGYTF. The CDR3 DNA is TGTGCCACCAGCAGATTGGGGACAGGGACCAGCGACGCCTCAATCTATGGCTACACCTTC.

The rearrangement uses TRBV10-3 and TRBJ1-5; D gene ambiguous. V gave up 5 bases and J gave up 3 bases, with 17 bases separating them. The CDR3 totals 16 residues. CDR1 is ENHRY and CDR2 is SYGVKD in the germline V gene. CDR3 nucleotides: TGTGCCATCAGTCCCGAAGGCGACGGAGACAATCAGCCCCAGCATTTT. Translating it yields CAISPEGDGDNQPQHF.

The chain couples TRBV27 to TRBJ2-2; 9 bases are a match to TRBD2. Germline values: CDR1 MNHEY, CDR2 SMNVEV (reference sequence). The ends lost 6 bases at V and 3 bases at J; junction bases unmatched: 5. The CDR3 is made up of 15 amino acids. CDR3 protein: CASRISGSHTGELFF. CDR3 DNA sequence: TGTGCCAGCAGGATTAGCGGGAGCCACACCGGGGAGCTGTTTTTT.

This sequence joins TRBV27 and TRBJ2-7, with TRBD1 matching over 11 bases. There are 12 residues in the CDR3. The germline gives CDR1 MNHEY, CDR2 SMNVEV (reference sequence). V trimming: 8 bases; J trimming: 4 bases; junction bases outside the gene matches: 1. The CDR3 here is CASGTGGYEQYF. The CDR3, as DNA: TGTGCCAGCGGGACAGGGGGATACGAGCAGTACTTC.

This chain uses TRBV7-9 with TRBJ1-5; D call uncertain. Trimming stripped 3 bases from V and 4 bases from J, with 10 bases between. Germline CDR1 is SEHNR and CDR2 is FQNEAQ (reference sequence). The CDR3 consists of 14 residues. Here the CDR3 DNA reads TGTGCCAGCAGCTTTCCTGGGGTTAATCAGCCCCAGCATTTT. Encoded protein: CASSFPGVNQPQHF.

This chain uses TRBV5-4 with TRBJ1-1, with a tentative D call TRBD1 (6 bases). Trimming stripped 2 bases from V and 0 bases from J, with 8 bases between. The germline gives CDR1 SGHNT, CDR2 YYREEE (reference sequence). The CDR3 runs to 14 residues. The CDR3, as DNA: TGTGCCAGCAGCTTAGGACAGATGAACACTGAAGCTTTCTTT. This sequence encodes CASSLGQMNTEAFF.

As concerns this clone: In the same sample, other DNA sequences code for this CDR3. The chain recombines TRBV6-1 with TRBJ2-7, with a possible D match to TRBD2 (5 bases). In germline, CDR1 is MNHNS, CDR2 SASEGT. The V end lost 3 bases, the J end lost 4 bases, and 7 bases lay between the germline ends. This CDR3 region has 12 residues. CDR3 sequence reads: CASSDRGYEQYF. In DNA form, the CDR3 reads TGTGCCAGCAGTGATCGCGGGTACGAGCAGTACTTC.

The CDR3 DNA follows: TGCAGCGTTGTCGGGACAGGGATCTACAATGAGCAGTTCTTC. It yields the protein CSVVGTGIYNEQFF. The chain uses TRBV29-1 and TRBJ2-1; 9 bases are shared with TRBD1. Germline lookup yields CDR1 SQVTM and CDR2 ANQGSEA. CDR3 size: 14 residues. J gave up 3 bases and V 4 bases, and 4 bases lay outside the gene matches.

This clone was found a few times. The sample holds other DNA sequences that translate to the same CDR3. This rearrangement joins TRBV5-4 to TRBJ2-7; 8 bases fit TRBD2. Trimming removed 4 bases from V and 2 bases from J; junction bases left unmatched: 2. Germline V lookup: CDR1 SGHNT, CDR2 YYREEE (reference sequence). The CDR3 is made up of 13 amino acids. This CDR3 is CASSPGLAYEQYF. Written as DNA, the CDR3 is TGTGCCAGCAGCCCGGGACTAGCCTACGAGCAGTACTTC.

The chain links TRBV28 to TRBJ2-1, with D possibly TRBD1 on 5 matching bases. This CDR3 is built from 12 residues. Trimming shortened V by 0 bases and J by 9 bases, and 6 bases separated the two germline ends. Germline CDR1 and CDR2: MDHEN and SYDVKM. The CDR3 nucleotides are TGTGCCAGCAGTTTATGGGGGCCTGAGCAGTTCTTC. This codes for CASSLWGPEQFF. The whole variable domain, remainder taken from reference TRBV28 and TRBJ2-1, is DVKVTQSSRYLVKRTGEKVFLECVQDMDHENMFWYRQDPGLGLRLIYFSYDVKMKEKGDIPEGYSVSREKKERFSLILESASTNQTSMYLCASSLWGPEQFFGPGTRLTVL.

This chain links TRBV28 with TRBJ2-7; D is unclear. The CDR3 covers 15 residues. Germline lookup yields CDR1 MDHEN and CDR2 SYDVKM. Trimming took 6 bases from V and 0 from J, leaving 15 bases between them. CDR3 in DNA: TGTGCCAGCAGCTTCCCCAAGGAGAGCTCCTACGAGCAGTACTTC. It is translated as CASSFPKESSYEQYF.

This chain joins TRBV27 and TRBJ2-7; possibly TRBD2 for D (6 bases). There are 15 residues in the CDR3. Germline values: CDR1 MNHEY, CDR2 SMNVEV (reference sequence). V shed 5 bases and J shed 3 bases, with 17 bases lying between them. The CDR3 sequence is CASSGVGGFYYEQYF. CDR3 nucleotide sequence: TGTGCCAGCAGTGGGGTCGGGGGATTCTACTACGAGCAGTACTTC.

The chain uses TRBV28 and TRBJ2-7; 7 positions match TRBD2. The junction had 6 bases not matched to a gene; V was cut back by 3 bases and J by 4 bases. From germline, CDR1 is MDHEN and CDR2 SYDVKM. CDR3 length: 14 amino acids. CDR3 residues: CASSFVGGNYEQYF. For the CDR3, the DNA is TGTGCCAGCAGTTTCGTGGGGGGGAATTACGAGCAGTACTTC.

CDR3 in amino acids: CASSLRYGYTF. The DNA for the CDR3 is TGTGCCAGCAGCTTACGCTATGGCTACACCTTC. This rearrangement joins TRBV5-6 to TRBJ1-2; D unclear. Per the germline V gene, CDR1 is SGHDT and CDR2 is YYEEEE. The V end was cut by 2 bases, the J end by 4 bases, with 3 bases between. The CDR3 has 11 residues.

This clone was seen once. The rearrangement uses TRBV28 and TRBJ1-4; maybe TRBD1 (5 bases). This CDR3 is built from 14 residues. Germline V CDR1 and CDR2: MDHEN, SYDVKM. Trimming pared 8 bases from V and 4 bases from J, leaving 14 bases between. The CDR3, as DNA: TGTGCCAGCGGGGGTGGGGGTATTAATGAAAAACTGTTTTTT. It encodes CASGGGGINEKLFF.

The chain uses TRBV27 and TRBJ1-1, with D tentatively TRBD1 (6 bases). Germline-derived CDR1 and CDR2 are MNHEY and SMNVEV (reference sequence). V gave up 5 bases and J gave up 6 bases, with 19 bases separating them. The CDR3 has 15 residues. CDR3 residues: CASSIVTGREPEAFF. Written as DNA, the CDR3 is TGTGCCAGCAGTATAGTGACAGGCCGCGAACCTGAAGCTTTCTTT.

The chain carries TRBV25-1 and TRBJ2-5; 7 positions agree with TRBD2. The tail of the sequence fits TRBJ2-7 better, so the J call may be wrong. Germline V gene sequence: CDR1 MGHDK, CDR2 SYGVNS. This CDR3 has 15 residues. CDR3 amino acids: CASSDLAGDSYEQYF. DNA for the CDR3: TGTGCCAGCAGTGACCTGGCGGGAGACTCCTACGAGCAGTACTTC.

The CDR3, as DNA: TGTGCCACCAGCAGAGATTTTGGCGAGAACACTGAAGCTTTCTTT. Translating gives CATSRDFGENTEAFF. The chain employs TRBV15 and TRBJ1-1; D is unresolved. The CDR3 extends over 15 amino acids. V lost 0 bases and J lost 1, with 9 bases in between. CDR1 and CDR2 from the germline V gene are LNHNV and YYDKDF (reference sequence).

The chain joins TRBV28 to TRBJ2-7; D is possibly TRBD2 (6 bases). The V gene's germline CDR1 is MDHEN and CDR2 SYDVKM. Trimming stripped 5 bases from V and 5 bases from J, with 10 bases between. The CDR3 has 12 amino acids. CDR3 bases: TGTGCCAGCAGTGAGGAGGGAAACGAGCAGTACTTC. Translation: CASSEEGNEQYF.

The table lists this clone with a count of one. The chain couples TRBV25-1 to TRBJ2-5; 7 positions match TRBD1. Matching the DNA end better, TRBJ2-7 makes the J call doubtful. CDR1 and CDR2 from the germline V gene are MGHDK and SYGVNS. The CDR3 extends over 15 amino acids. CDR3 sequence (DNA): TGTGCCAGCAGTGAATATCAGGGACAGCCCTACGAGCAGTACTTC. Translating it yields CASSEYQGQPYEQYF.

V gene TRBV5-4 combines with J gene TRBJ2-1; D is possibly TRBD2 (6 bases). The CDR3 contains 15 residues. Trimming shortened V by 0 bases and J by 4 bases, and 11 bases separated the two germline ends. The V gene's germline CDR1 is SGHNT and CDR2 YYREEE (reference sequence). CDR3 amino acids: CASSLVASAYNEQFF. CDR3 sequence (DNA): TGTGCCAGCAGCTTGGTGGCTAGCGCGTACAATGAGCAGTTCTTC.